A single sample is the source of the 19 T cell receptor beta chains below, sequenced in a study of response to subunit inactivated influenza vaccine. TCRdb used MiXCR to reprocess the RT-PCR reads, holding one entry per CDR3 protein. The sample carries about 190,000 distinct CDR3 sequences, about an eighth recorded once. The material was CD8+ T cells sorted from PBMCs, obtained less than 6 days after vaccination. These receptor sequences come from a man in his fifties who received an inactivated influenza vaccine.

The V call is TRBV27, the J call TRBJ2-7; D remains ambiguous. V lost 3 bases to trimming and J lost 1 base, with 10 bases between them. Germline values: CDR1 MNHEY, CDR2 SMNVEV (reference sequence). This CDR3 has 14 amino acids. The CDR3 coding sequence is TGTGCCAGCAGTTTTAGGGTCGGGTCCTACGAGCAGTACTTC. It is translated as CASSFRVGSYEQYF.

This clonotype has just a few counts. The rearrangement links TRBV6-5 to TRBJ2-7; D is perhaps TRBD1 or TRBD2 (5 bases each). V gave up 2 bases and J gave up 7 bases, with 12 bases separating them. Germline loops: CDR1 MNHEY, CDR2 SVGAGI. CDR3 length equals 13 residues. The CDR3 reads CASSYAPRGEQYF. The CDR3 DNA reads as TGTGCCAGCAGTTACGCCCCGAGGGGAGAGCAGTACTTC.

This clonotype was seen more than once but under ten times. The rearrangement joins TRBV28 to TRBJ2-7; D unresolved. V lost 5 bases and J 1 base, leaving 15 bases between the germline ends. The germline CDR1 and CDR2 sequences are MDHEN and SYDVKM. The CDR3 runs to 15 residues. For the CDR3, the DNA is TGTGCCAGCAGTGCCGAGACCCTAGGGTCCTACGAGCAGTACTTC. It codes for CASSAETLGSYEQYF.

This clonotype was counted only a few times. CDR3 protein: CASSSGAAGELFF. CDR3 bases: TGTGCCAGCAGTTCCGGGGCTGCCGGGGAGCTGTTTTTT. The chain couples TRBV6-5 to TRBJ2-2; perhaps D is TRBD1 or TRBD2 (5 bases each). The germline gives CDR1 MNHEY, CDR2 SVGAGI. The V gene lost 4 bases and the J gene lost 6 bases, with 9 bases spanning the gap. This CDR3 comprises 13 residues.

This clonotype was counted a few times. The chain employs TRBV24-1 and TRBJ2-1; no reliable D call. V was pared by 1 base and J by 4 bases, with 7 bases between. Germline CDR1 is KGHDR and CDR2 is SFDVKD. The CDR3 consists of 14 residues. This chain's CDR3 is CATSDLELYNEQFF. The CDR3 DNA is TGTGCCACCAGTGATTTAGAACTTTACAATGAGCAGTTCTTC.

This clonotype occurred a few times. This rearrangement joins TRBV7-9 to TRBJ2-7; no firm D call. Germline-derived CDR1 and CDR2 are SEHNR and FQNEAQ (reference sequence). The length of the CDR3 is 12 residues. Trimming shortened V by 4 bases and J by 6 bases, and 10 bases separated the two germline ends. CDR3 DNA: TGTGCCAGCAGCTCTGCGTTGGGCGAGCAGTACTTC. Protein: CASSSALGEQYF.

The gene calls are TRBV15 and TRBJ1-3, with unresolved D. V gave up 2 bases and J gave up 0 bases, with 11 bases separating them. Germline V gene lookup returns CDR1 LNHNV and CDR2 YYDKDF (reference sequence). The CDR3 runs to 16 residues. CDR3 sequence: CATSRSTASSGNTIYF. Here the CDR3 DNA reads TGTGCCACCAGCAGAAGTACAGCCAGCTCTGGAAACACCATATATTTT.

This clonotype has ten or more counts. The chain joins TRBV10-3 to TRBJ2-7; possibly TRBD1 for D (6 bases). The CDR3 sequence is 14 residues long. V lost 0 bases and J lost 5, with 11 bases in between. Per the germline V gene, CDR1 is ENHRY and CDR2 is SYGVKD. In DNA, the CDR3 is TGTGCCATCAGTGAGTCAGGGGACAACCACGAGCAGTACTTC. Translation: CAISESGDNHEQYF.

This clonotype was seen many times. The chain links TRBV4-3 to TRBJ2-1; 11 bases agree with TRBD1. Germline CDR1 LGHNA, CDR2 YSLEER. The J segment lost 7 bases and the V segment lost 0 bases, leaving 5 bases of the junction unmatched. This CDR3 region has 16 residues. The CDR3 DNA reads TGCGCCAGCAGCCAAGATAGGGGGACAGGGGGTAATGAGCAGTTCTTC. Amino acids: CASSQDRGTGGNEQFF.

The gene calls are TRBV10-2 and TRBJ2-1; 7 nucleotides agree with TRBD1. The J segment lost 2 bases and the V segment lost 6 bases, leaving 7 bases of the junction unmatched. The germline CDR1 and CDR2 sequences are WSHSY and SAAADI. This CDR3 has 15 amino acids. The CDR3 region has the DNA TGCGCCAGCAGCCAGGGGGACGAGGCCTACAATGAGCAGTTCTTC. It specifies CASSQGDEAYNEQFF.

This clonotype appeared a few times. The chain joins TRBV5-1 to TRBJ2-7; TRBD1 is a possible D gene (7 bases). Germline loops: CDR1 SGHRS, CDR2 YFSETQ. The CDR3 runs to 14 residues. The V gene lost 6 bases and the J gene lost 0 bases, with 13 bases spanning the gap. This CDR3 reads CASTQGGGSYEQYF. The DNA of the CDR3 is TGCGCCAGCACCCAGGGGGGCGGCTCCTACGAGCAGTACTTC.

The chain employs TRBV6-5 and TRBJ2-2; 10 bases agree with TRBD2. Trimming at V came to 2 bases and at J to 6 bases, leaving 6 bases not matched to a gene. The CDR3 totals 16 residues. Germline-derived CDR1 and CDR2 are MNHEY and SVGAGI. The CDR3 here is CASSYRLAGSAGELFF. Here the CDR3 DNA reads TGTGCCAGCAGTTACAGACTAGCGGGTTCGGCCGGGGAGCTGTTTTTT.

This clonotype was recorded at least ten times. The chain employs TRBV29-1 and TRBJ1-1; 7 bases are a match to TRBD1. CDR1 and CDR2 from the germline V gene are SQVTM and ANQGSEA. The CDR3 loop spans 15 amino acids. Losses at the gene ends were 1 base for V and 6 bases for J; bases not matched to a gene: 11. As DNA, the CDR3 is TGCAGCGTTGAAGGAACAATCGCTCAGGGGGCTGAAGCTTTCTTT. Protein: CSVEGTIAQGAEAFF.

The rearrangement uses TRBV6-1 and TRBJ1-2; D gene unclear. V dropped 6 bases and J dropped 6 bases, with 17 bases sitting between them. The CDR3 spans 14 residues. Germline CDR1 MNHNS, CDR2 SASEGT. CDR3 in amino acids: CASSGISGWHGYTF. The CDR3 DNA reads TGTGCCAGCAGCGGCATTTCGGGGTGGCATGGCTACACCTTC.

This clonotype was seen ten or more times. This chain connects TRBV7-9 to TRBJ1-2, with D possibly being TRBD1 (6 bases). Germline CDR1 SEHNR, CDR2 FQNEAQ (reference sequence). This CDR3 comprises 12 residues. Trimming took off 4 bases at V and 8 bases at J, with 11 bases between the two ends. The CDR3 loop reads CASSSRQVGYTF. The CDR3 DNA sequence: TGTGCCAGCAGCTCTCGACAGGTCGGCTACACCTTC.

This clonotype was detected only a few times. The chain combines TRBV7-9 with TRBJ2-3, with 10 bases matching TRBD2. V lost 5 bases and J lost 2; bases outside the gene matches: 4. From germline, CDR1 is SEHNR and CDR2 FQNEAQ (reference sequence). This CDR3 has 15 amino acids. The CDR3 protein is CASSPGTSVTDTQYF. In DNA, the CDR3 is TGTGCCAGCAGCCCCGGGACTAGCGTCACAGATACGCAGTATTTT.

This clonotype was seen repeatedly, ten times or more. The chain carries TRBV7-9 and TRBJ1-1; D is ambiguous. The germline V gene encodes CDR1 SEHNR and CDR2 FQNEAQ (reference sequence). The length of the CDR3 is 13 residues. Between the trimmed V and J ends, which lost 4 bases and 6 bases, there was a span of 12 bases. CDR3 DNA sequence: TGTGCCAGCAGCTATAGCTCCCAGGCTGAAGCTTTCTTT. Protein product: CASSYSSQAEAFF.

There are a few counts of this clonotype. The V gene is TRBV7-6, the J gene TRBJ2-7, with 8 bases identical to TRBD2. The V and J ends lost 3 bases and 3 bases, in that order; junction bases with no gene match: 16. Germline lookup yields CDR1 SGHVS and CDR2 FNYEAQ. This CDR3 region has 18 residues. The CDR3 spells CASSFPPAGTSLHYEQYF. In DNA form, the CDR3 reads TGTGCCAGCAGCTTCCCACCTGCCGGGACTAGTCTCCACTACGAGCAGTACTTC.

There are many counts of this clonotype. The chain links TRBV11-2 to TRBJ2-1; D is uncertain. Trimming removed 5 bases from V and 4 bases from J, with 9 bases in between. The V gene's germline CDR1 is SGHAT and CDR2 FQNNGV. The CDR3 has 13 residues. CDR3 sequence reads: CASSGAQYNEQFF. The CDR3, as DNA: TGTGCCAGCAGCGGAGCGCAGTACAATGAGCAGTTCTTC.